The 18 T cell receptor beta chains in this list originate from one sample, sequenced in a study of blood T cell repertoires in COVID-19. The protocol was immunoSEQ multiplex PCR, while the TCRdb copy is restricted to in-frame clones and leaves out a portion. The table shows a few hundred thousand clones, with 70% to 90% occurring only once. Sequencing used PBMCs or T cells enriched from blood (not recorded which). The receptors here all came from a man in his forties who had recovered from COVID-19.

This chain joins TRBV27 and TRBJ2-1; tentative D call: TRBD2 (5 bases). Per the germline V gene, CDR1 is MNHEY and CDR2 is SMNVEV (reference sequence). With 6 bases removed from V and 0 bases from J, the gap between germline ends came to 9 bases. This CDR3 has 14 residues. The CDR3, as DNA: TGTGCCAGCAGACCGGGGTCCTCCTACAATGAGCAGTTCTTC. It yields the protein CASRPGSSYNEQFF.

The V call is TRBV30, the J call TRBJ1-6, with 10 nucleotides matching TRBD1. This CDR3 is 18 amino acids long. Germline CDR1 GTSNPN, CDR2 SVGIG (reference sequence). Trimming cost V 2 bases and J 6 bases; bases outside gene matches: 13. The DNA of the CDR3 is TGTGCCTGGAGTCTCGGGACAGGGGTCATAGTTGGTAATTCACCCCTCCACTTT. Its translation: CAWSLGTGVIVGNSPLHF.

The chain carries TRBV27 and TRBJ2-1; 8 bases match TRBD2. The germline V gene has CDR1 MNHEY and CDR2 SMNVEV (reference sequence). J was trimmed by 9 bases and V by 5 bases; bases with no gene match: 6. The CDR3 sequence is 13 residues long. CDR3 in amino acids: CASSPGLVGEQFF. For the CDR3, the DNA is TGTGCCAGCAGTCCGGGACTAGTGGGTGAGCAGTTCTTC.

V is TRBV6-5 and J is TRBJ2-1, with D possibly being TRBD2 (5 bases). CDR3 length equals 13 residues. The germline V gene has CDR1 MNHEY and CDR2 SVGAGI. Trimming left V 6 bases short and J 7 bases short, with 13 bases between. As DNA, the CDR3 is TGTGCCAGCAGAGTACTAGTGAAGAATGAGCAGTTCTTC. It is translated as CASRVLVKNEQFF.

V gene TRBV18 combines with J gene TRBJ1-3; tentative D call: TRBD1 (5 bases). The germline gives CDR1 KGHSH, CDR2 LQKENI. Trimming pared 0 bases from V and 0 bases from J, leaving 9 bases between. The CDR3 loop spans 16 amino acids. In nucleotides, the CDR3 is TGTGCCAGCTCACCACCAACAGGAGTCTCTGGAAACACCATATATTTT. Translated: CASSPPTGVSGNTIYF.

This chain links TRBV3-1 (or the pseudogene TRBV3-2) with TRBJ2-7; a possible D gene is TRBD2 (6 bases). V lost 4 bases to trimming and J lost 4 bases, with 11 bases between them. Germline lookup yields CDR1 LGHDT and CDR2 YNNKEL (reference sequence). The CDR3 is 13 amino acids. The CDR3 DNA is TGTGCCAGCAGCCGCGGACGGGGGTACGAGCAGTACTTC. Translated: CASSRGRGYEQYF.

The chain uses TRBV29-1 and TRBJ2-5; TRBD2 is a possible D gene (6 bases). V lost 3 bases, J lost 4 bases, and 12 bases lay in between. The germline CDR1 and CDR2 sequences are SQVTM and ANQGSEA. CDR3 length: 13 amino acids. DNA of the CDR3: TGCAGCGTTGAGAGGGTTAGCGGAGAGACCCAGTACTTC. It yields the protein CSVERVSGETQYF.

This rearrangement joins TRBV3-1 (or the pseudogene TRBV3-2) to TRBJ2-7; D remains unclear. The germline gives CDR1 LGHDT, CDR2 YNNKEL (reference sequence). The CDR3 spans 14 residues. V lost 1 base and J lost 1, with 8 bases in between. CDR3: CASSQGEESYEQYF. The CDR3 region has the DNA TGTGCCAGCAGCCAAGGTGAGGAATCCTACGAGCAGTACTTC.

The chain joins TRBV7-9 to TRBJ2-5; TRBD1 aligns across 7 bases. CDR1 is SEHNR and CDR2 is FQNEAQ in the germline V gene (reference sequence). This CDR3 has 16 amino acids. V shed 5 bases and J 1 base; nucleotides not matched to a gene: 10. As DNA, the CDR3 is TGTGCCAGCAGCGCCCGGCGCGACAGGGTCCAAGAGACCCAGTACTTC. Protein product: CASSARRDRVQETQYF.

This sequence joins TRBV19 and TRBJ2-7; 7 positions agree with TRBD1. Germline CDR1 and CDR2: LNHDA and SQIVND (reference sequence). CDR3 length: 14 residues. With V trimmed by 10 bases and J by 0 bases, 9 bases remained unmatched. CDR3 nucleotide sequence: TGTGCCACGGAGGACAGGAGAAGCTCCTACGAGCAGTACTTC. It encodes CATEDRRSSYEQYF.

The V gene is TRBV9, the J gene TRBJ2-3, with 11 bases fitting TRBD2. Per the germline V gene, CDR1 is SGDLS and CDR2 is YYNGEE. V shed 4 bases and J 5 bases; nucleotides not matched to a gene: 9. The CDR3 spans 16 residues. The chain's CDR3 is CASSTTGTSGGDTQYF. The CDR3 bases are TGTGCCAGCAGCACCACCGGGACTAGCGGTGGAGATACGCAGTATTTT.

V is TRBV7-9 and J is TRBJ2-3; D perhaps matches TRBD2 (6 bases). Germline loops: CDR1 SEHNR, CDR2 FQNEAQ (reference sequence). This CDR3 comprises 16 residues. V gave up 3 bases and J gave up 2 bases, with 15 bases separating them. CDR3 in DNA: TGTGCCAGCAGCTTTGTCACTAGCTCTTTCACAGATACGCAGTATTTT. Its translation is CASSFVTSSFTDTQYF.

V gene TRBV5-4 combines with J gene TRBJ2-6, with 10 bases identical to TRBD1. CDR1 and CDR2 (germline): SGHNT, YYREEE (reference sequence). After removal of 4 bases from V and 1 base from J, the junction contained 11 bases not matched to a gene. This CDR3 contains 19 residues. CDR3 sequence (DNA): TGTGCCAGCAGCCCCACCGTTTGGACAGGGGGGTCTGGGGCCAACGTCCTGACTTTC. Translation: CASSPTVWTGGSGANVLTF.

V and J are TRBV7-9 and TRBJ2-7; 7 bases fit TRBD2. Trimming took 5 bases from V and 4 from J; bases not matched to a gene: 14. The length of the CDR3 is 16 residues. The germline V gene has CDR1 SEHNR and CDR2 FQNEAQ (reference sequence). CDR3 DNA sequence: TGTGCCAGCAGCAGAAACGCGGGAGACGGATCTTACGAGCAGTACTTC. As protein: CASSRNAGDGSYEQYF. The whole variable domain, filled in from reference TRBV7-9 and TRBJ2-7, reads DTGVSQNPRHKITKRGQNVTFRCDPISEHNRLYWYRQTLGQGPEFLTYFQNEAQLEKSRLLSDRFSAERPKGSFSTLEIQRTEQGDSAMYLCASSRNAGDGSYEQYFGPGTRLTVT.

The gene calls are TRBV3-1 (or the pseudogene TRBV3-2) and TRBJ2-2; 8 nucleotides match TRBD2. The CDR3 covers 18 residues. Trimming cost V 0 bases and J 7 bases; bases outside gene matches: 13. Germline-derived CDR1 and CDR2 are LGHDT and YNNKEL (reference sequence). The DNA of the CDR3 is TGTGCCAGCAGCCAAGATCGGCCCGGGAGGGTGAAGGGCGGGGAGCTGTTTTTT. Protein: CASSQDRPGRVKGGELFF.

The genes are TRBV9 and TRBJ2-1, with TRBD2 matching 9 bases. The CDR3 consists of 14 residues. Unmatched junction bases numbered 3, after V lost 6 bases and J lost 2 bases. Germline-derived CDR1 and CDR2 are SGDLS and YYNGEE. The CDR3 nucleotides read TGTGCCAGCACCCCTAGCGGGACCTACAATGAGCAGTTCTTC. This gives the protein CASTPSGTYNEQFF.

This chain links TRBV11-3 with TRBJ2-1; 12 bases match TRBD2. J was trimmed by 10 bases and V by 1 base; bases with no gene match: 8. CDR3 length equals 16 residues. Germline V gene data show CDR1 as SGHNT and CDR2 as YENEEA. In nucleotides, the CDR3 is TGTGCCAGCAGCTTAGCCCTAGCGGGAGGGCAGGGGGAGCAGTTCTTC. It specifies CASSLALAGGQGEQFF. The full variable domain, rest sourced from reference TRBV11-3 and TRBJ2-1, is EAGVVQSPRYKIIEKKQPVAFWCNPISGHNTLYWYLQNLGQGPELLIRYENEEAVDDSQLPKDRFSAERLKGVDSTLKIQPAELGDSAVYLCASSLALAGGQGEQFFGPGTRLTVL.

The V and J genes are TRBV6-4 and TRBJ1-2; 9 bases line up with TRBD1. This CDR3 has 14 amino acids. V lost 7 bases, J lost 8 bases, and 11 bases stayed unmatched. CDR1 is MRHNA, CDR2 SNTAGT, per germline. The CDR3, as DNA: TGTGCCAGCAATCCCGGGACAGGGTACCGCGGCTACACCTTC. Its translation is CASNPGTGYRGYTF.